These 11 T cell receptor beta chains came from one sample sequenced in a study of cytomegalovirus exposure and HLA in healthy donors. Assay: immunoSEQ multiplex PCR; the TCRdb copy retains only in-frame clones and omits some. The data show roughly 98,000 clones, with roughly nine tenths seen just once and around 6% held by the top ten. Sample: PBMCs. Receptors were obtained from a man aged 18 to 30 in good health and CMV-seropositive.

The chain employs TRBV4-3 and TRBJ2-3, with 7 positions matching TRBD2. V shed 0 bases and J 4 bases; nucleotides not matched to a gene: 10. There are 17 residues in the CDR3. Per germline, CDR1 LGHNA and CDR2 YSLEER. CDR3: CASSQDSGAGAPDTQYF. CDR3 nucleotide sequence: TGCGCCAGCAGCCAAGATAGTGGTGCGGGAGCCCCAGATACGCAGTATTTT.

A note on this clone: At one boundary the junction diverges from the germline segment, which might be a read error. The CDR3 is CASSLLSGGSHEQYF. The CDR3 DNA reads as TGTGCCAGCAGTTTACTCTCAGGGGGCTCCCACGAGCAGTACTTC. The J gene is TRBJ2-7, the V gene TRBV27, with 8 bases fitting TRBD1. This CDR3 is built from 15 residues. Germline assignment: CDR1 MNHEY and CDR2 SMNVEV (reference sequence).

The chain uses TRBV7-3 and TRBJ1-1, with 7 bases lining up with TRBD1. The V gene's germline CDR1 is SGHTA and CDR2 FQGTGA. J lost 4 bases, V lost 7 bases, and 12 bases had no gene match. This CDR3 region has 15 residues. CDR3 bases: TGTGCCAGCACCTCCTCGGACAGGCCAGGCACTGAAGCTTTCTTT. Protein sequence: CASTSSDRPGTEAFF. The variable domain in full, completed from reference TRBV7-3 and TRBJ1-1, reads GAGVSQTPSNKVTEKGKYVELRCDPISGHTALYWYRQSLGQGPEFLIYFQGTGAADDSGLPNDRFFAVRPEGSVSTLKIQRTERGDSAVYLCASTSSDRPGTEAFFGQGTRLTVV.

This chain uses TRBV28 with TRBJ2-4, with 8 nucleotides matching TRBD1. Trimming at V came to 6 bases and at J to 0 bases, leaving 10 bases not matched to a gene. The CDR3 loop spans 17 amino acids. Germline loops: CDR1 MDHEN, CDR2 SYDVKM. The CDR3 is CASSPQGAGLAKNIQYF. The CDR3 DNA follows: TGTGCCAGCAGCCCTCAGGGGGCGGGGTTAGCCAAAAACATTCAGTACTTC.

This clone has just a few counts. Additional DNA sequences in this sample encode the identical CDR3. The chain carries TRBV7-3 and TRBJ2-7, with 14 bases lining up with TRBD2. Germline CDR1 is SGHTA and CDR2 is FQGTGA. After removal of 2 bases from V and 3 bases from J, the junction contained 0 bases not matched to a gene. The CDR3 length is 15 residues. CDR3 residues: CASSLGTSGSYEQYF. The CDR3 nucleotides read TGTGCCAGCAGCTTAGGGACTAGCGGGAGCTACGAGCAGTACTTC.

CDR3 nucleotides: TGTGCCAGCAGCCAAGGAACAGGGTTGTGGGGAAACACTGAAGCTTTCTTT. Translation: CASSQGTGLWGNTEAFF. V usage is TRBV4-2 and J usage is TRBJ1-1, with D maybe TRBD1 (6 bases). Germline values: CDR1 LGHNA, CDR2 YNFKEQ. The CDR3 contains 17 residues. Trimming stripped 1 base from V and 2 bases from J, with 17 bases between.

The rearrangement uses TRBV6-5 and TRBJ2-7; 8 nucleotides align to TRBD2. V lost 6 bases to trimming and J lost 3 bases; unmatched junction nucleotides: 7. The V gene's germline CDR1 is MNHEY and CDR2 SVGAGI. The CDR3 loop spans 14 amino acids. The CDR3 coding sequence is TGTGCCAGCAGAAGCGGGGGATGGGGCTACGAGCAGTACTTC. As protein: CASRSGGWGYEQYF.

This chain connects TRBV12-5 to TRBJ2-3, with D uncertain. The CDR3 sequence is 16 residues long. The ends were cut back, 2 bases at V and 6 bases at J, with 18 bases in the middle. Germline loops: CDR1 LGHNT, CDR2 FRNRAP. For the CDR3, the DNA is TGTGCTAGTGGTTTGCCCTCAATCCGCCTCCAGGATACGCAGTATTTT. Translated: CASGLPSIRLQDTQYF.

The CDR3 DNA reads TGTGCCAGTAGTGAATCGGGGGGGCGCAGTTTGGAGACCCAGTACTTC. As protein: CASSESGGRSLETQYF. The J gene is TRBJ2-5, the V gene TRBV19, with 8 bases fitting TRBD2. Trimming removed 5 bases from V and 5 bases from J; junction bases left unmatched: 13. This CDR3 has 16 residues. Germline V CDR1 and CDR2: LNHDA, SQIVND (reference sequence). Full variable domain (rest looked up from reference TRBV19 and TRBJ2-5): DGGITQSPKYLFRKEGQNVTLSCEQNLNHDAMYWYRQDPGQGLRLIYYSQIVNDFQKGDIAEGYSVSREKKESFPLTVTSAQKNPTAFYLCASSESGGRSLETQYFGPGTRLLVL.

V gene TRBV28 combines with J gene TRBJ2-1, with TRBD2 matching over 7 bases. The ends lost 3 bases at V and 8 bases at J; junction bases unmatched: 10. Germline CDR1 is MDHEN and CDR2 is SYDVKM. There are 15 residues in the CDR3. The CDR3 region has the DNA TGTGCCAGCAGTTTGGGCGGGAGTTCGGTCTATGAGCAGTTCTTC. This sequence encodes CASSLGGSSVYEQFF.

The CDR3 reads CASSQSGTGELFF. In DNA form, the CDR3 reads TGTGCCAGCTCACAGTCGGGGACCGGGGAGCTGTTTTTT. The chain combines TRBV18 with TRBJ2-2, with D possibly matching TRBD2 (5 bases). Trimming took off 4 bases at V and 5 bases at J, with 8 bases between the two ends. CDR1 is KGHSH and CDR2 is LQKENI in the germline V gene. The CDR3 sequence is 13 residues long.